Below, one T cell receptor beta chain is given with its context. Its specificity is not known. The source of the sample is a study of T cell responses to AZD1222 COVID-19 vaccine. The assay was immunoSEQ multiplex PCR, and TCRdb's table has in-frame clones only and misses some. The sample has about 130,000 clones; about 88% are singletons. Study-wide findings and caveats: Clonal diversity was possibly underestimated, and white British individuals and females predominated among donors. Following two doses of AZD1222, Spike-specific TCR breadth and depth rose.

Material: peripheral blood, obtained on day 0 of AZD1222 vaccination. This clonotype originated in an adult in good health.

CDR3 amino acids: CASSLRTEGTYEQYF. In nucleotides, the CDR3 is TGCGCCAGCAGCCTTCGGACAGAAGGAACCTACGAGCAGTACTTC. The V call is TRBV4-1, the J call TRBJ2-7; D is perhaps TRBD1 (6 bases). The CDR3 contains 15 residues. Germline-derived CDR1 and CDR2 are MGHRA and YSYEKL. Between the trimmed V and J ends, which lost 4 bases and 2 bases, there was a span of 15 bases.